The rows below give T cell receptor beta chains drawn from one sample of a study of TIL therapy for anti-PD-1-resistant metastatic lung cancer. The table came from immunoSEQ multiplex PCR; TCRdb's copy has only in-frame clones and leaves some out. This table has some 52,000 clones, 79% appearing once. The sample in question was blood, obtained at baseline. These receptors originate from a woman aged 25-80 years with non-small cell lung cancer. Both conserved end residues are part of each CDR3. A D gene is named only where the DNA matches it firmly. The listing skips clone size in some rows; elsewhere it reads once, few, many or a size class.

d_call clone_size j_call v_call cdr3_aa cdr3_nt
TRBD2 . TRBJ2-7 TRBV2 CASSEALAGDYEQYF TGTGCCAGCAGTGAAGCTCTAGCGGGAGACTACGAGCAGTACTTC
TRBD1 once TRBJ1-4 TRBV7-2 CASSSTGGNEKLFF TGTGCCAGCAGCTCCACAGGGGGGAATGAAAAACTGTTTTTT
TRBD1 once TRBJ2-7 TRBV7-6 CASSPLGQVSYEQYF TGTGCCAGCAGCCCCCTGGGACAGGTCTCCTACGAGCAGTACTTC
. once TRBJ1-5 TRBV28 CATFTGPQPQHF TGTGCCACCTTCACAGGGCCTCAGCCCCAGCATTTT
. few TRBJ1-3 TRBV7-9 CASSLVGNTIYF TGTGCCAGCAGCTTAGTGGGAAACACCATATATTTT
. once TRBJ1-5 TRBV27 CASSSRQHNQPQHF TGTGCCAGCAGCTCGAGACAGCACAATCAGCCCCAGCATTTT
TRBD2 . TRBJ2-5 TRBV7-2 CASSLTASGSFETQYF TGTGCCAGCAGCTTAACGGCTAGCGGGTCATTTGAGACCCAGTACTTC
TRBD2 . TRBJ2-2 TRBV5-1 CASSSPGLAPTGELFF TGCGCCAGCAGCTCGCCGGGACTAGCGCCAACCGGGGAGCTGTTTTTT
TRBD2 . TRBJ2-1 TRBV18 CASSLLAGEYNEQFF TGTGCCAGCTCACTCCTAGCGGGGGAGTACAATGAGCAGTTCTTC
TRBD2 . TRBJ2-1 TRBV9 CASSGTSSYNEQFF TGTGCCAGCAGCGGGACTAGCTCCTACAATGAGCAGTTCTTC
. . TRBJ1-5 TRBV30 CAWSVQGPRINQPQHF TGTGCCTGGAGTGTTCAGGGACCGAGGATCAATCAGCCCCAGCATTTT
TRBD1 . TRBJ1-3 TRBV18 CASSPLDRAGNTIYF TGTGCCAGCTCACCACTTGACAGGGCTGGAAACACCATATATTTT
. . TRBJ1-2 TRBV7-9 CASSDTVAGQSGYTF TGTGCCAGCAGCGATACAGTGGCCGGACAGTCAGGCTACACCTTC
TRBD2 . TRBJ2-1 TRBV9 CASSGFREGLEQFF TGTGCCAGCAGCGGCTTCCGGGAGGGGCTTGAGCAGTTCTTC
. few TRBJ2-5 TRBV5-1 CASSLVFGETQYF TGCGCCAGCAGCTTGGTTTTTGGCGAGACCCAGTACTTC
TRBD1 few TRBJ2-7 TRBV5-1 CASSSAGTGTYEQYF TGCGCCAGCAGCTCCGCCGGGACAGGGACCTACGAGCAGTACTTC
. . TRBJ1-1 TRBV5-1 CASSNPGVEAFF TGCGCCAGCAGCAATCCCGGGGTCGAGGCTTTCTTT
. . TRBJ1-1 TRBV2 CASRVREEGTEAFF TGTGCCAGCAGGGTCAGGGAGGAGGGCACTGAAGCTTTCTTT
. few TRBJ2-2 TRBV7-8 CASSLGTFEEAGELFF TGTGCCAGCAGCCTAGGGACTTTTGAGGAAGCCGGGGAGCTGTTTTTT
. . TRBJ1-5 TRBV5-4 CASSLDRDNQPQHF TGTGCCAGCAGCTTGGACAGGGACAATCAGCCCCAGCATTTT
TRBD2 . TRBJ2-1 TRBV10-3 CAITVSGGHTYNEQFF TGTGCCATCACTGTTAGCGGGGGGCACACCTACAATGAGCAGTTCTTC
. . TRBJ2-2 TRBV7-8 CASSRRSGELFF TGTGCCAGCAGCCGGAGGAGCGGGGAGCTGTTTTTT
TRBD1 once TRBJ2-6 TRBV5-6 CASSFQGQGSSGANVLTF TGTGCCAGCAGCTTTCAGGGACAGGGAAGCTCTGGGGCCAACGTCCTGACTTTC
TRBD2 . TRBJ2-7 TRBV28 CASSPGLAGGPREQYF TGTGCCAGCAGTCCAGGACTAGCGGGAGGGCCCCGCGAGCAGTACTTC
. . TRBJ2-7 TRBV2 CASSEYPVTYEQYF TGTGCCAGCAGTGAATACCCGGTTACCTACGAGCAGTACTTC
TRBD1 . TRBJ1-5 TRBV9 CASSATGGRSQPQHF TGTGCCAGCAGCGCAACAGGGGGCCGAAGTCAGCCCCAGCATTTT
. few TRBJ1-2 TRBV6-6 CASSYTGGNYGYTF TGTGCCAGCAGTTACACTGGCGGAAACTATGGCTACACCTTC
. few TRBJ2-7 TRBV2 CASRDNSYEQYF TGTGCCAGCAGGGACAACTCCTACGAGCAGTACTTC
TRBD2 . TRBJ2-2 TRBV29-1 CSVEQTSGTSGELFF TGCAGCGTTGAACAGACTAGCGGGACATCCGGGGAGCTGTTTTTT
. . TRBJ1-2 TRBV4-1 CATGLGGGDGYTF TGCGCCACCGGGCTGGGGGGGGGCGATGGCTACACCTTC
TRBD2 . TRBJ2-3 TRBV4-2 CASSQDLVRGGQSDTQYF TGTGCCAGCAGCCAAGATCTTGTTCGGGGGGGCCAGTCAGATACGCAGTATTTT
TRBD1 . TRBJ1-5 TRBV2 CASSAVTGDQPQHF TGTGCCAGCAGTGCCGTAACAGGGGATCAGCCCCAGCATTTT
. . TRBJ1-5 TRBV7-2 CASSLSGSGPGNQPQHF TGTGCCAGCAGCTTATCGGGAAGCGGACCGGGCAATCAGCCCCAGCATTTT
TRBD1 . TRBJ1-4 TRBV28 CASSIGQDNEKLFF TGTGCCAGCAGTATAGGACAGGACAATGAAAAACTGTTTTTT
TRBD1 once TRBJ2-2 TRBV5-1 CASTLGTVTGELFF TGCGCCAGCACCCTTGGGACAGTCACCGGGGAGCTGTTTTTT
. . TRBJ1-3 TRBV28 CASSLVLGDGNSGNTIYF TGTGCCAGCAGTTTGGTACTCGGGGACGGAAACTCTGGAAACACCATATATTTT
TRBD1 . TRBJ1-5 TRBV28 CASREQGTHQPQHF TGTGCCAGCAGGGAACAGGGGACCCATCAGCCCCAGCATTTT
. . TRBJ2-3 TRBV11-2 CASSPTQGSHTQYF TGTGCCAGCAGCCCAACACAGGGTTCACATACGCAGTATTTT
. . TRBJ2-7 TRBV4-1 CASSHLPEGLRSGQYF TGCGCCAGCAGCCACCTACCGGAGGGATTGAGGTCTGGGCAGTACTTC
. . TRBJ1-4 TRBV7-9 CASSLAGRKLEKLFF TGTGCCAGCAGCTTAGCTGGCAGGAAACTTGAAAAACTGTTTTTT
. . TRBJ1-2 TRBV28 CASSFQGRYGYTF TGTGCCAGCAGTTTTCAGGGGCGCTATGGCTACACCTTC
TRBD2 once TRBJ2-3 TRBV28 CASSLRLAGDGTDTQYF TGTGCCAGCAGTTTACGCCTAGCGGGAGACGGCACAGATACGCAGTATTTT
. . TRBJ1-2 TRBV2 CASSGQNYGYTF TGTGCCAGCAGTGGACAAAACTATGGCTACACCTTC